The TCR beta chain described here comes from a study of T cells in Graves' hyperthyroidism and ophthalmopathy. Study conclusions and caveats: Ophthalmopathy was model-predicted a median approximately six months pre-onset. Most thyroid clonotypes with frequency above 0.001 were detected in blood.

This clonotype showed up just a few times. Its antigen remains unknown. It was considered stable Graves' hyperthyroidism when ophthalmopathy did not progress within 18 months. With a duration under 2 months, the hyperthyroidism was newly diagnosed in patients aged 18 to 65. The investigators amplified TCR beta CDR3 regions from RNA transcripts. Initially, a first-round RT-PCR of the TCR CDR3 employed the HTBI primer set. A single record per CDR3 protein comes from TCRdb applying MiXCR to the multiplex PCR reads. The sample lists about 700,000 distinct CDR3 sequences, 12% to 15% occurring once. With V trimmed by 8 bases and J by 7 bases, 9 bases remained unmatched. Germline V gene lookup returns CDR1 SNHLY and CDR2 FYNNEI. The CDR3 is 14 residues long.

This clonotype was sampled from a woman between 18 and 29 years old with Graves' hyperthyroidism. Material for sequencing was blood. The J gene is TRBJ2-1, the V gene TRBV2; 9 nucleotides match TRBD2. CDR3 sequence reads: CASWGLAKGNEQFF. Here the CDR3 DNA reads TGTGCCAGCTGGGGACTAGCTAAGGGGAATGAGCAGTTCTTC.